This T cell receptor (beta chain) came from a study of glioma-infiltrating T cells after dendritic cell vaccination. Study as a whole: At biweekly intervals, patients got three intradermal dendritic cell vaccine injections.

The CDR3 consists of 15 residues. Germline-derived CDR1 and CDR2 are SGDLS and YYNGEE. Trimming removed 4 bases from V and 2 bases from J, with 13 bases in between. Only patients with spare fresh-frozen tumor and over two years of follow-up were included. TCRB CDR3 was amplified from 2 ug genomic DNA or less. Clones were read by immunoSEQ multiplex PCR, and TCRdb kept only the in-frame ones, dropping some. Among 49,000 or so clones listed, 85% were seen once. The sequence derives from a human donor with glioblastoma. The material was blood, obtained before dendritic cell vaccination. The chain joins TRBV9 to TRBJ1-3; D may be TRBD1 (6 bases). The CDR3 region has the DNA TGTGCCAGCAGCCCCACAGGGAACCCTGGAAACACCATATATTTT. It encodes CASSPTGNPGNTIYF.